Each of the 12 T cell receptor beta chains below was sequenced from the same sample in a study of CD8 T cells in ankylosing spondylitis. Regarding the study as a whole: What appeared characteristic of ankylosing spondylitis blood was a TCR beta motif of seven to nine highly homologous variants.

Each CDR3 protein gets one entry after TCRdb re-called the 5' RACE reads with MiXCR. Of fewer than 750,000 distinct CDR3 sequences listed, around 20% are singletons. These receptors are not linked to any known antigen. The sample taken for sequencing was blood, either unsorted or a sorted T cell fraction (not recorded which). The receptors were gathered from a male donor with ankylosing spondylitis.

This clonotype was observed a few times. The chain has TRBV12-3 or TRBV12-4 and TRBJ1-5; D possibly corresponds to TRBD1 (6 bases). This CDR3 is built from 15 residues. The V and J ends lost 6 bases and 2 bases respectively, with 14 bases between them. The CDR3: CASSTTGAGNQPQHF. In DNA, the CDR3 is TGTGCCAGCAGCACTACGGGGGCGGGCAATCAGCCCCAGCATTTT.

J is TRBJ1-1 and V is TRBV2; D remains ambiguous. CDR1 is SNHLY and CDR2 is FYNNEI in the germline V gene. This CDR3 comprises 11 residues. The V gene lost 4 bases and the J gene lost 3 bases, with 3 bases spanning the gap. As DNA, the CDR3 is TGTGCCAGCAGTGCCCACACTGAAGCTTTCTTT. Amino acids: CASSAHTEAFF.

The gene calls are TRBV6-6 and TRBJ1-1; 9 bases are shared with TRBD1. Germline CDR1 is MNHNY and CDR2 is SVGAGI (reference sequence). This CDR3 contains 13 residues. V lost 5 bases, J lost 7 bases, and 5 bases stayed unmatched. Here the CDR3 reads CASSRQGDSEAFF. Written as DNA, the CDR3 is TGTGCCAGCAGTCGACAGGGGGACAGTGAAGCTTTCTTT.

The CDR3 coding sequence is TGTGCCAGCAGTTACTCACGGGGCAGATCGGGAAACACCATATATTTT. Translation: CASSYSRGRSGNTIYF. V and J are TRBV6-5 and TRBJ1-3; D might be TRBD1 (5 bases). Germline CDR1 reads MNHEY; CDR2 reads SVGAGI. V was trimmed by 0 bases and J by 4 bases, leaving 13 bases between them. CDR3 length: 16 residues.

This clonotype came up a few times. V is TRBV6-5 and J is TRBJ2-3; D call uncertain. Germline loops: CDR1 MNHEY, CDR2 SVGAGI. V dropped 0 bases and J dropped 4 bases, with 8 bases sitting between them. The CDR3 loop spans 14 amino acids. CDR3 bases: TGTGCCAGCAGTTACTCGAACAGCCCAGATACGCAGTATTTT. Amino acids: CASSYSNSPDTQYF.

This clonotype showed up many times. CDR3 in DNA: TGTGCCAGCAGTTACTCCGGTTCGCGTCAGCCCCAGCATTTT. Protein: CASSYSGSRQPQHF. This rearrangement joins TRBV12-3 or TRBV12-4 to TRBJ1-5, with D hard to call. The CDR3 covers 14 residues. The V end was cut by 4 bases, the J end by 6 bases, with 13 bases between.

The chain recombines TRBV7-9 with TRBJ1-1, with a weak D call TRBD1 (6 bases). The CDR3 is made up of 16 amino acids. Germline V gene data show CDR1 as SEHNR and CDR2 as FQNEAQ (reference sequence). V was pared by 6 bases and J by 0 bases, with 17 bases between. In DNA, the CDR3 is TGTGCCAGCAGTTCAAGGGGGGGGGAACTGAACACTGAAGCTTTCTTT. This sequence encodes CASSSRGGELNTEAFF.

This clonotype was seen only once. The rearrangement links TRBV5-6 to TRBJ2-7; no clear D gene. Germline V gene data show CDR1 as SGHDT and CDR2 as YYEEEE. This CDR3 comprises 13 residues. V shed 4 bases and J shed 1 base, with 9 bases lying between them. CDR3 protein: CASSLQRSYEQYF. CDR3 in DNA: TGTGCCAGCAGCCTACAGAGATCCTACGAGCAGTACTTC.

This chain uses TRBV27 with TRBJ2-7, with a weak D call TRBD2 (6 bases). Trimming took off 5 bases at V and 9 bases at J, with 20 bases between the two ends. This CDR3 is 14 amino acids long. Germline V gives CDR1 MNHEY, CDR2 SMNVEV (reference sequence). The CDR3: CASSRTNDLGGQYF. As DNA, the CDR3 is TGTGCCAGCAGTCGCACCAACGACCTCGGGGGGCAGTACTTC.

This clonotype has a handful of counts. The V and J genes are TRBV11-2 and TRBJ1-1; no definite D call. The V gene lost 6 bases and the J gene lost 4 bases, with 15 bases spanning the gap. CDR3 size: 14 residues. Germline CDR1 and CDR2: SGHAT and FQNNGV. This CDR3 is CASRQLTLVTEAFF. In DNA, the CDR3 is TGTGCCAGCAGGCAACTAACTTTGGTCACTGAAGCTTTCTTT. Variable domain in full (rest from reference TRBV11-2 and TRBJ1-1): EAGVAQSPRYKIIEKRQSVAFWCNPISGHATLYWYQQILGQGPKLLIQFQNNGVVDDSQLPKDRFSAERLKGVDSTLKIQPAKLEDSAVYLCASRQLTLVTEAFFGQGTRLTVV.

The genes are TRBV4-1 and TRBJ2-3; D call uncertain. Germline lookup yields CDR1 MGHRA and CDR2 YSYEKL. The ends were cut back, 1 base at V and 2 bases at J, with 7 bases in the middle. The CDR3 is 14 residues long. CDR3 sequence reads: CASSQVDFTDTQYF. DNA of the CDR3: TGCGCCAGCAGCCAAGTAGACTTCACAGATACGCAGTATTTT.

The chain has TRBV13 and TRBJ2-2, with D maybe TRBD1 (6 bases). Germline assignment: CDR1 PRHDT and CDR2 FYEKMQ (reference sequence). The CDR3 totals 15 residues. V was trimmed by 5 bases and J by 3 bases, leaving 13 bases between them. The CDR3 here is CASSNRQDYTGELFF. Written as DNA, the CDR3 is TGTGCCAGCAGCAACAGACAGGATTACACCGGGGAGCTGTTTTTT.